One and the same sample provided the 23 T cell receptor beta chains below, sequenced in a study of immune evolution from preneoplasia to lung adenocarcinoma. Libraries were prepared by immunoSEQ multiplex PCR; TCRdb keeps only in-frame clonotypes and omits some of them. The sample shows around 15,000 clones, 86% of them seen only once. What was sequenced was FFPE invasive lung adenocarcinoma tissue. Every receptor here comes from a person between 65 and 80 years old with invasive lung adenocarcinoma.

The rearrangement links TRBV7-2 to TRBJ1-3, with D possibly being TRBD1 (5 bases). V gave up 7 bases and J gave up 0 bases, with 16 bases separating them. Germline loops: CDR1 SGHTA, CDR2 FQGNSA. The CDR3 spans 16 residues. In DNA form, the CDR3 reads TGTGCCAGCACCGTGGGGACTACTTTCTCTGGAAACACCATATATTTT. Translating it yields CASTVGTTFSGNTIYF.

This chain connects TRBV28 to TRBJ1-5; D possibly corresponds to TRBD1 (5 bases). This CDR3 is built from 15 residues. Trimming left V 3 bases short and J 4 bases short, with 13 bases between. Germline CDR1 and CDR2: MDHEN and SYDVKM. The CDR3 DNA follows: TGTGCCAGCAGTTTTCAAAAAGGGGTGAATCAGCCCCAGCATTTT. This sequence encodes CASSFQKGVNQPQHF.

Comment on this clone: Sequence at one end of the junction differs from germline and may be a read error. J is TRBJ1-1 and V is TRBV5-1; D ambiguous. CDR3 length: 13 residues. Germline CDR1 is SGHRS and CDR2 is YFSETQ. Here the CDR3 DNA reads TGCGCCAGCAGTTTGGACCTGAACACTGAAGCTTTCTTT. This encodes CASSLDLNTEAFF.

The genes are TRBV30 and TRBJ2-7, with D possibly called TRBD1 or TRBD2 (5 bases each). Trimming left V 8 bases short and J 2 bases short, with 13 bases between. The germline gives CDR1 GTSNPN, CDR2 SVGIG (reference sequence). The CDR3 runs 12 residues. The CDR3 region is CALAGTTYEQYF. The CDR3 DNA sequence: TGTGCCCTCGCCGGGACGACCTACGAGCAGTACTTC.

This chain connects TRBV14 to TRBJ2-2; TRBD1 matches 12 bases. This CDR3 contains 15 residues. CDR1 SGHDN and CDR2 FVKESK come from the germline V gene. V was pared by 4 bases and J by 4 bases, with 1 base of the junction left unmatched. CDR3 in amino acids: CASSRDRGPTGELFF. CDR3 DNA sequence: TGTGCCAGCAGCCGGGACAGGGGGCCCACCGGGGAGCTGTTTTTT. The full variable domain, rest sourced from reference TRBV14 and TRBJ2-2, is EAGVTQFPSHSVIEKGQTVTLRCDPISGHDNLYWYRRVMGKEIKFLLHFVKESKQDESGMPNNRFLAERTGGTYSTLKVQPAELEDSGVYFCASSRDRGPTGELFFGEGSRLTVL.

CDR3 residues: CSVWIRETQYF. The CDR3 DNA reads as TGCAGTGTATGGATCCGGGAGACCCAGTACTTC. The chain joins TRBV20-1 to TRBJ2-5; D is ambiguous. The CDR3 has 11 amino acids. V dropped 7 bases and J dropped 5 bases, with 11 bases sitting between them. In germline, CDR1 is DFQATT, CDR2 SNEGSKA (reference sequence).

The chain has TRBV28 and TRBJ2-1, with D tentatively TRBD1 or TRBD2 (5 bases each). Per the germline V gene, CDR1 is MDHEN and CDR2 is SYDVKM. The CDR3 totals 14 residues. Deletions cut 7 bases from V and 2 bases from J, with 12 bases between. The CDR3 is CASIEGPPYNEQFF. The CDR3 DNA follows: TGTGCCAGCATAGAGGGACCGCCCTACAATGAGCAGTTCTTC.

Worth noting for this clone: In the same sample, other DNA sequences code for this CDR3. The chain couples TRBV5-1 to TRBJ2-5, with D possibly being TRBD2 (6 bases). The CDR3 covers 14 residues. Germline assignment: CDR1 SGHRS and CDR2 YFSETQ. V was pared by 0 bases and J by 1 base, with 7 bases between. The CDR3 reads CASSLVGGQETQYF. The DNA for the CDR3 is TGCGCCAGCAGCTTGGTCGGGGGCCAAGAGACCCAGTACTTC.

This clone was picked up one time. The chain combines TRBV5-1 with TRBJ2-5; D not resolved. V was cut by 0 bases and J by 5 bases, with 14 bases left in between. This CDR3 is 15 amino acids long. CDR1 and CDR2 (germline): SGHRS, YFSETQ. The CDR3: CASSLDGSPMETQYF. In DNA, the CDR3 is TGCGCCAGCAGCTTGGACGGCTCCCCCATGGAGACCCAGTACTTC.

The gene calls are TRBV5-4 and TRBJ2-1; D possibly corresponds to TRBD2 (5 bases). Germline CDR1 reads SGHNT; CDR2 reads YYREEE (reference sequence). The CDR3 is 13 amino acids. V was clipped by 1 base and J by 8 bases, with 10 bases between them. CDR3: CASSLMGVDEQFF. CDR3 nucleotide sequence: TGTGCCAGCAGCTTGATGGGAGTAGATGAGCAGTTCTTC.

This chain connects TRBV9 to TRBJ2-7; 7 nucleotides line up with TRBD2. This CDR3 region has 15 residues. The V gene end was trimmed by 2 bases and the J gene end by 7 bases; junction bases not matched to a gene: 12. Germline V lookup: CDR1 SGDLS, CDR2 YYNGEE. The CDR3 sequence is CASSVGREQVGEQYF. CDR3 bases: TGTGCCAGCAGCGTCGGGCGGGAGCAAGTGGGAGAGCAGTACTTC. The whole variable domain, remainder taken from reference TRBV9 and TRBJ2-7, is DSGVTQTPKHLITATGQRVTLRCSPRSGDLSVYWYQQSLDQGLQFLIQYYNGEERAKGNILERFSAQQFPDLHSELNLSSLELGDSALYFCASSVGREQVGEQYFGPGTRLTVT.

J is TRBJ1-1 and V is TRBV11-2; D is possibly TRBD1 (6 bases). Germline CDR1 SGHAT, CDR2 FQNNGV. The CDR3 has 14 residues. The V gene lost 0 bases and the J gene lost 5 bases, with 10 bases spanning the gap. Here the CDR3 DNA reads TGTGCCAGCAGCTTAGAACAGGGAGGTACTGAAGCTTTCTTT. The encoded protein is CASSLEQGGTEAFF. The whole variable domain, remainder taken from reference TRBV11-2 and TRBJ1-1, is EAGVAQSPRYKIIEKRQSVAFWCNPISGHATLYWYQQILGQGPKLLIQFQNNGVVDDSQLPKDRFSAERLKGVDSTLKIQPAKLEDSAVYLCASSLEQGGTEAFFGQGTRLTVV.

This chain joins TRBV6-1 and TRBJ2-3; 8 bases are shared with TRBD1. The CDR3 sequence is 14 residues long. Trimming cost V 2 bases and J 3 bases; bases outside gene matches: 1. Germline CDR1 is MNHNS and CDR2 is SASEGT. CDR3: CASSERTGTDTQYF. CDR3 coding DNA: TGTGCCAGCAGTGAAAGGACAGGGACAGATACGCAGTATTTT.

This clone has only a few counts. The chain employs TRBV28 and TRBJ1-5; tentatively, D is TRBD1 (6 bases). Per the germline V gene, CDR1 is MDHEN and CDR2 is SYDVKM. The V end was cut by 3 bases, the J end by 6 bases, with 15 bases between. The CDR3 covers 15 residues. CDR3 residues: CASSFRGEGGQPQHF. For the CDR3, the DNA is TGTGCCAGCAGTTTTCGAGGGGAAGGGGGTCAGCCCCAGCATTTT.

There are a few counts of this clone. The chain recombines TRBV2 with TRBJ1-1; perhaps TRBD1 as D (5 bases). V lost 4 bases, J lost 8 bases, and 14 bases lay in between. CDR1 and CDR2 from the germline V gene are SNHLY and FYNNEI. This CDR3 has 13 amino acids. In nucleotides, the CDR3 is TGTGCCAGCAGTGTTGAGTGGGACGGGGAAGCTTTCTTT. Protein sequence: CASSVEWDGEAFF.

V and J are TRBV5-6 and TRBJ2-5, with unresolved D. V gave up 0 bases and J gave up 4 bases, with 10 bases separating them. There are 14 residues in the CDR3. From germline, CDR1 is SGHDT and CDR2 YYEEEE. The CDR3 DNA is TGTGCCAGCAGCTTGGTGGTACCCCCAGAGACCCAGTACTTC. It codes for CASSLVVPPETQYF.

About this clone itself: One junction end does not reproduce the germline sequence, and a read error may be involved. The chain combines TRBV5-6 with TRBJ1-2; D perhaps matches TRBD1 (5 bases). Germline V CDR1 and CDR2: SGHDT, YYEEEE. The CDR3 consists of 13 residues. CDR3 protein: CASSTTATGGVRF. CDR3 bases: TGTGCCAGCAGCACTACAGCGACCGGAGGGGTCCGATTC.

CDR3: CASSLDRGRATEQYF. The CDR3 coding sequence is TGTGCCAGCAGCTTAGACCGAGGCAGGGCCACAGAGCAGTACTTC. The chain is built from TRBV7-8 and TRBJ2-7, with a weak D call TRBD1 (5 bases). Trimming shortened V by 1 base and J by 7 bases, and 17 bases separated the two germline ends. The CDR3 covers 15 residues. Germline CDR1 is SGHVS and CDR2 is FQNEAQ.

This clone was detected only a few times. V gene TRBV5-1 combines with J gene TRBJ2-7; 7 positions agree with TRBD1. This CDR3 has 14 residues. Germline values: CDR1 SGHRS, CDR2 YFSETQ. J gave up 3 bases and V 2 bases, and 5 bases lay outside the gene matches. The CDR3 sequence is CASSFRGQFYEQYF. Here the CDR3 DNA reads TGCGCCAGCAGCTTCCGGGGACAGTTCTACGAGCAGTACTTC.

The V call is TRBV27, the J call TRBJ2-2; 10 bases match TRBD1. This CDR3 contains 16 residues. V dropped 6 bases and J dropped 5; count of bases not matched to a gene: 9. CDR1 is MNHEY and CDR2 is SMNVEV in the germline V gene (reference sequence). The CDR3 spells CASRPSGTGATGELFF. The CDR3, as DNA: TGTGCCAGCAGGCCTTCCGGGACAGGGGCAACCGGGGAGCTGTTTTTT.

The chain combines TRBV18 with TRBJ2-7, with D maybe TRBD2 (6 bases). Trimming removed 1 base from V and 7 bases from J, with 14 bases in between. In germline, CDR1 is KGHSH, CDR2 LQKENI. This CDR3 contains 14 residues. Here the CDR3 reads CASSPQGFGGEQYF. CDR3 DNA sequence: TGTGCCAGCTCACCACAGGGTTTCGGGGGAGAGCAGTACTTC. Supplemented by reference TRBV18 and TRBJ2-7, the full variable domain reads NAGVMQNPRHLVRRRGQEARLRCSPMKGHSHVYWYRQLPEEGLKFMVYLQKENIIDESGMPKERFSAEFPKEGPSILRIQQVVRGDSAAYFCASSPQGFGGEQYFGPGTRLTVT.

The chain links TRBV4-1 to TRBJ2-5; maybe TRBD2 (5 bases). In germline, CDR1 is MGHRA, CDR2 YSYEKL. The length of the CDR3 is 14 residues. The ends were cut back, 2 bases at V and 5 bases at J, with 12 bases in the middle. Written as DNA, the CDR3 is TGCGCCAGCAGCCAACTAGTACTAGGCGAGACCCAGTACTTC. Translated, it gives CASSQLVLGETQYF.

The rearrangement links TRBV20-1 to TRBJ1-2, with D maybe TRBD1 (5 bases). This CDR3 is built from 11 residues. The germline CDR1 and CDR2 sequences are DFQATT and SNEGSKA (reference sequence). V lost 4 bases and J 6 bases, leaving 9 bases between the germline ends. The CDR3 here is CSAKLGDGYTF. The CDR3 DNA reads TGCAGTGCTAAGTTGGGGGATGGCTACACCTTC.